In its sample, the clone carrying this TCR beta chain was seen many times. Antigen unknown. Read coverage stops 3 residues before the CDR3 terminus; the germline J gene supplies the remainder. The data were obtained in a study of T cell clonality in common variable immunodeficiency. Overall study results and limits: Reportedly, TCR beta sequences from common variable immunodeficiency showed fewer deletions and N-nucleotide insertions.

This table comes from immunoSEQ multiplex PCR, and its TCRdb copy is limited to in-frame clones, with some not included. This sample includes approximately 56,000 clones with no singletons; its ten biggest clones take up approximately 1.9%. Germline CDR1 SGHRS, CDR2 YFSETQ. V shed 5 bases and J 1 base; nucleotides not matched to a gene: 4. The CDR3 extends over 15 amino acids. Both groups were predominantly of Caucasian heritage. The V gene is TRBV5-1, the J gene TRBJ2-5, with 11 bases matching TRBD1. The sequence was obtained from a person aged 18 to 75 in good health. Material for sequencing was peripheral blood mononuclear cells. CDR3 sequence reads: CASRTGTGGQETQYF. The CDR3 bases that were read are TGCGCCAGCAGGACCGGGACAGGGGGCCAAGAGACC.